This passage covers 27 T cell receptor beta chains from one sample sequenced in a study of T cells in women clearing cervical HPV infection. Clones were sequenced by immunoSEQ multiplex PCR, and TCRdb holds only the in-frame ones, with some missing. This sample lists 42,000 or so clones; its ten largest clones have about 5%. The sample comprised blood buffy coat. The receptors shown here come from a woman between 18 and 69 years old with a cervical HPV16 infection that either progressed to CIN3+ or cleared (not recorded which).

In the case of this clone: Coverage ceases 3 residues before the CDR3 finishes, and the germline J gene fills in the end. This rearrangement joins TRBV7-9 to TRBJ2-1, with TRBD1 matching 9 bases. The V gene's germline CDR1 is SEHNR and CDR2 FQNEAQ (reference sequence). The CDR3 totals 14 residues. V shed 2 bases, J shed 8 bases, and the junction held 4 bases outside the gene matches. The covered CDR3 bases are TGTGCCAGCAGCTTAAGACAGGGGGTCGATGAG. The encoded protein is CASSLRQGVDE. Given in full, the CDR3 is CASSLRQGVDEQFF.

The CDR3 region is CSAKQGANYGYTF. The part of the CDR3 DNA that was read is TGCAGTGCCAAACAGGGGGCTAACTATGGC. The rearrangement joins TRBV20-1 to TRBJ1-2; 8 positions match TRBD1. The sequence runs out 3 residues before the end of the CDR3; the remainder is reconstructed from the germline J gene. The CDR3 covers 13 residues. V was pared by 6 bases and J by 0 bases, with 3 bases of the junction left unmatched. The germline gives CDR1 DFQATT, CDR2 SNEGSKA (reference sequence).

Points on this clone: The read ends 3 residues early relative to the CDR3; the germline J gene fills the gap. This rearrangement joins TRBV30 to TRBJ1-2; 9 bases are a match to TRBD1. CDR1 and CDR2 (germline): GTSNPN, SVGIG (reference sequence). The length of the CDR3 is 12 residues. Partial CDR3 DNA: TGTGCCTGGGGGAGACAGGGGGGCGGC. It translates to CAWGRQGGG. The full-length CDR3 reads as CAWGRQGGGYTF.

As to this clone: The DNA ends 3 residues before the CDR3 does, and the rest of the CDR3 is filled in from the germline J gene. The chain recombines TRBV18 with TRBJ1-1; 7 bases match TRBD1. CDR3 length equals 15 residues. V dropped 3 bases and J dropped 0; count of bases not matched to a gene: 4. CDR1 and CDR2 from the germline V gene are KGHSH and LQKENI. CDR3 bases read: TGTGCCAGCTCACCGCAGGGGGTTATGAACACTGAA. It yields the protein CASSPQGVMNTE. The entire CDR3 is CASSPQGVMNTEAFF.

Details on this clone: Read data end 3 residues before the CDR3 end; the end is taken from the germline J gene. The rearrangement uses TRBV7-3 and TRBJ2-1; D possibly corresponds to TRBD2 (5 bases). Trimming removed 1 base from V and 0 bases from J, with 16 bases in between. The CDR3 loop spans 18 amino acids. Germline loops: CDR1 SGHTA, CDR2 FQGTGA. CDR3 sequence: CASSLSNLARSSYNEQFF. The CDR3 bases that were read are TGTGCCAGCAGCTTAAGTAACTTAGCGAGGAGCTCCTACAATGAG.

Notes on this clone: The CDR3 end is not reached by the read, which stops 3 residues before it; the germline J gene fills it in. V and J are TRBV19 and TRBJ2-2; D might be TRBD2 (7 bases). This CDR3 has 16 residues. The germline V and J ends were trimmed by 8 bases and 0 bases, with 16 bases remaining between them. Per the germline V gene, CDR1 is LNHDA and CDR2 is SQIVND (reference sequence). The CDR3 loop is CASRETGGANTGELFF. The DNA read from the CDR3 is TGTGCCAGTCGGGAAACGGGGGGCGCGAACACCGGGGAG.

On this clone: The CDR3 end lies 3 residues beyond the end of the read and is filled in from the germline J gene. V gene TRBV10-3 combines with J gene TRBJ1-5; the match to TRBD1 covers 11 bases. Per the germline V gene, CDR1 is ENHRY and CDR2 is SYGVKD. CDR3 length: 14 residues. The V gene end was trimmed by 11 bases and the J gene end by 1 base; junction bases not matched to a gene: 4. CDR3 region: CAAWTGGSNQPQHF. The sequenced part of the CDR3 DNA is TGTGCCGCATGGACAGGGGGCAGCAATCAGCCC.

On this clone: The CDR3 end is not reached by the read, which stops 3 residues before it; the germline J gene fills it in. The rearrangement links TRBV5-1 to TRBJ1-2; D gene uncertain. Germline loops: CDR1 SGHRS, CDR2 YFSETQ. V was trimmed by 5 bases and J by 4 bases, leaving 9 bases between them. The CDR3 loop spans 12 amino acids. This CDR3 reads CASSGLGYGYTF. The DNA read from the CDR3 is TGCGCCAGCAGTGGGCTGGGCTATGGC.

The CDR3 sequence is CASSLGATDTQYF. CDR3 DNA (partial): TGTGCCAGCAGCTTGGGGGCCACAGATACG. The V call is TRBV7-8, the J call TRBJ2-3; possibly TRBD1 for D (6 bases). Read coverage stops 3 residues before the CDR3 terminus; the germline J gene supplies the remainder. The CDR3 sequence is 13 residues long. V lost 3 bases and J 2 bases, leaving 6 bases between the germline ends. The germline gives CDR1 SGHVS, CDR2 FQNEAQ.

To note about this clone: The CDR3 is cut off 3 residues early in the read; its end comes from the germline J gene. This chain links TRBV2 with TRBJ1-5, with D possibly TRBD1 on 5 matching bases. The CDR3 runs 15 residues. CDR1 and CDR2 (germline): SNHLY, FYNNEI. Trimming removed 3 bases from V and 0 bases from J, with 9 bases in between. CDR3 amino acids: CASSEDTTSNQPQHF. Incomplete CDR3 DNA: TGTGCCAGCAGTGAGGACACTACTAGCAATCAGCCC. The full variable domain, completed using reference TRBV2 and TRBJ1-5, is EPEVTQTPSHQVTQMGQEVILRCVPISNHLYFYWYRQILGQKVEFLVSFYNNEISEKSEIFDDQFSVERPDGSNFTLKIRSTKLEDSAMYFCASSEDTTSNQPQHFGDGTRLSIL.

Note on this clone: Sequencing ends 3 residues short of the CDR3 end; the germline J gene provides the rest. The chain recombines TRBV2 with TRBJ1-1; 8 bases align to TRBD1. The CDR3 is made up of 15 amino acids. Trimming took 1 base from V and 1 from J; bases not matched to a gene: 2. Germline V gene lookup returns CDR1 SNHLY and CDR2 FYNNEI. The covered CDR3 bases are TGTGCCAGCAGTGAAGAAGGACAGGGGAACACTGAA. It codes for CASSEEGQGNTE. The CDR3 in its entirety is CASSEEGQGNTEAFF. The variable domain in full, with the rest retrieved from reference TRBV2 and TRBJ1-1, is EPEVTQTPSHQVTQMGQEVILRCVPISNHLYFYWYRQILGQKVEFLVSFYNNEISEKSEIFDDQFSVERPDGSNFTLKIRSTKLEDSAMYFCASSEEGQGNTEAFFGQGTRLTVV.

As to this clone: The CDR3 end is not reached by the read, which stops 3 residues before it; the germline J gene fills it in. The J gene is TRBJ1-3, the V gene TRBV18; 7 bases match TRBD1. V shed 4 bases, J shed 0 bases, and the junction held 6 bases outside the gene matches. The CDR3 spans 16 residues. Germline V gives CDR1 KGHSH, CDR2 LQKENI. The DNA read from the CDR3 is TGTGCCAGCTCACAAGGTGGGACAGCCTCTGGAAACACC. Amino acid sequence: CASSQGGTASGNT. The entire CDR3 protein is CASSQGGTASGNTIYF.

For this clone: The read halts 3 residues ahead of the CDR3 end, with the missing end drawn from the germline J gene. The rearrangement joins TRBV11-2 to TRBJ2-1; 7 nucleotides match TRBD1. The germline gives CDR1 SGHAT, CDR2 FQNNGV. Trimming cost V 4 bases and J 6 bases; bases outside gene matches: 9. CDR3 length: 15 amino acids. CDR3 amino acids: CASSSPTGFSNEQFF. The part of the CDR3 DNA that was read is TGTGCCAGCAGCTCCCCGACAGGGTTCAGCAATGAG.

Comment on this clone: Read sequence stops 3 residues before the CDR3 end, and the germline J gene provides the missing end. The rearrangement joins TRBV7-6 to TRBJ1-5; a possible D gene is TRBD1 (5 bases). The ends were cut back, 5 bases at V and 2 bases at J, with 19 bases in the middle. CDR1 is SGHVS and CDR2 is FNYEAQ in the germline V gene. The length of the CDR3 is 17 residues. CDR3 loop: CASSPDVGGRGNQPQHF. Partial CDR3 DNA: TGTGCCAGCAGCCCCGACGTGGGGGGAAGGGGCAATCAGCCC.

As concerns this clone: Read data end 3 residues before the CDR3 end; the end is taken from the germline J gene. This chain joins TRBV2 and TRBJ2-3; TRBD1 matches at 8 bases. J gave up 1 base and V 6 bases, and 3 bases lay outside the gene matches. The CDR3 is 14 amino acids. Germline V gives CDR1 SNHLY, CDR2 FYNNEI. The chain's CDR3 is CASSTGGGTDTQYF. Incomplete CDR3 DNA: TGTGCCAGCAGCACAGGGGGTGGCACAGATACG.

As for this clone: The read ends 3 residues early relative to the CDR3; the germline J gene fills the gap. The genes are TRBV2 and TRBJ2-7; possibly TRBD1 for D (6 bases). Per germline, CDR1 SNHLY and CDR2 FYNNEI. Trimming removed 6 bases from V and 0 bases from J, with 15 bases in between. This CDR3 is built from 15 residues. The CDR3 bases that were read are TGTGCCAGCAGCGGGACATTATCCCCCTCCTACGAG. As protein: CASSGTLSPSYE. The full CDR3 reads CASSGTLSPSYEQYF.

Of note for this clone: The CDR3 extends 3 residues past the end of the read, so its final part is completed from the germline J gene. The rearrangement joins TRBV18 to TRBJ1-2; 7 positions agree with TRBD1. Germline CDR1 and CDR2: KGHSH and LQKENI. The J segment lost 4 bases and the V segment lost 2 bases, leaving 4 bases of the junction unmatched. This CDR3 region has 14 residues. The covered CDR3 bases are TGTGCCAGCTCACCAGACAGGGTGATCTATGGC. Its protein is CASSPDRVIYG. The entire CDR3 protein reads CASSPDRVIYGYTF.

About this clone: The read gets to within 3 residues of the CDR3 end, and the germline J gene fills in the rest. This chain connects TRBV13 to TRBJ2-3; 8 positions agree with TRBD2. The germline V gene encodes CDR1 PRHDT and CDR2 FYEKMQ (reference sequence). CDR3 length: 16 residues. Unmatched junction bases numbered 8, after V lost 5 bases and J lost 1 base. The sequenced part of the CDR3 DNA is TGTGCCAGCAGCCCGGGTCGGGGGGGCCGCACAGATACG. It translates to CASSPGRGGRTDT. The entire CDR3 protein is CASSPGRGGRTDTQYF.

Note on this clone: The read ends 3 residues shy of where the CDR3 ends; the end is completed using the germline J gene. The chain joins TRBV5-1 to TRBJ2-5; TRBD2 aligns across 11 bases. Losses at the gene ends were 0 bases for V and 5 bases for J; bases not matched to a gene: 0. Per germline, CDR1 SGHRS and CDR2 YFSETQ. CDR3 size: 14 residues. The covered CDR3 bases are TGCGCCAGCAGCTTGGCTAGCGGGGGGGAGACC. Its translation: CASSLASGGET. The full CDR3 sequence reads CASSLASGGETQYF.

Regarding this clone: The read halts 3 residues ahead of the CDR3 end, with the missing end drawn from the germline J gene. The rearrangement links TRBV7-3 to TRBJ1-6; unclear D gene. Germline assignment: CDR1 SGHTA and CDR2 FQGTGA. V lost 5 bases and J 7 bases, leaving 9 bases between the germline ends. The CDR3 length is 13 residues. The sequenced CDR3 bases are TGTGCCAGCAGCCTGAGCGGGAATTCACCC. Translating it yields CASSLSGNSP. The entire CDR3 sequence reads CASSLSGNSPLHF.

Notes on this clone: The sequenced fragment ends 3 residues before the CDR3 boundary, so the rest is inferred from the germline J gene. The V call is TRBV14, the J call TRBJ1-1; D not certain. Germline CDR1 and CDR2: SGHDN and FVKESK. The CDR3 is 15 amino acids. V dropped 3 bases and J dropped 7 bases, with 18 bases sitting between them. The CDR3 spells CASSQQLTGSGEAFF. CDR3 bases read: TGTGCCAGCAGCCAGCAATTAACTGGGTCGGGTGAA.

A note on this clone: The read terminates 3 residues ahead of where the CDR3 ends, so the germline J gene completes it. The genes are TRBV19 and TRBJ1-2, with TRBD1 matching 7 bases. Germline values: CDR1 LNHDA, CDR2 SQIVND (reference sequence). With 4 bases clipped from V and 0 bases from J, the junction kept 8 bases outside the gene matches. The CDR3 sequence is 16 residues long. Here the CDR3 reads CASSTLRDRANYGYTF. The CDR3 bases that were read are TGTGCCAGTAGTACCCTCCGGGACAGAGCTAACTATGGC.

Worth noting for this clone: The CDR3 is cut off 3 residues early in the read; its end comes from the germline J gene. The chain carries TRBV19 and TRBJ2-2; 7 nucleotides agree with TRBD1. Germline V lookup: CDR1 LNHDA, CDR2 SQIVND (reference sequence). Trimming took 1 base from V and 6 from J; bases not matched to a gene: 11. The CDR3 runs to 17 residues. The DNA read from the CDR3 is TGTGCCAGTAGTATAGGGTGGGCAGGGGGACCCCCCGGGGAG. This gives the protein CASSIGWAGGPPGE. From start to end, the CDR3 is CASSIGWAGGPPGELFF.

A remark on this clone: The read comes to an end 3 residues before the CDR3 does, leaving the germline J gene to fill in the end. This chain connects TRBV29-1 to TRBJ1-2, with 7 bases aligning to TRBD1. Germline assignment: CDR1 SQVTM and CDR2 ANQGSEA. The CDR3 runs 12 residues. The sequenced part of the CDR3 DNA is TGCAGCGTTGCTACAGGGGAGGGGGGC. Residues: CSVATGEGG. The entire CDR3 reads CSVATGEGGYTF.

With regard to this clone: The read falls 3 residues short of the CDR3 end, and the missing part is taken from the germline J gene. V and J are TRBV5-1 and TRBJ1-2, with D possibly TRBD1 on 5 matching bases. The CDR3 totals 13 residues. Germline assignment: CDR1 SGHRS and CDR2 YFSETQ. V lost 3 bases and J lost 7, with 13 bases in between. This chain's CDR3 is CASSSDKVSGYTF. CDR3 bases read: TGCGCCAGCAGCTCGGACAAGGTCTCTGGC.

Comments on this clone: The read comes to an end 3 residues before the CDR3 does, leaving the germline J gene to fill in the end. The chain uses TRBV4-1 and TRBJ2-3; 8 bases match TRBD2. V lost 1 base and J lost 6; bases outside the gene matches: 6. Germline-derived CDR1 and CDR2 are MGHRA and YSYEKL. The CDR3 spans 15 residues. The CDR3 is CASSQGAAGVDTQYF. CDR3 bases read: TGCGCCAGCAGCCAAGGCGCAGCGGGGGTGGATACG.

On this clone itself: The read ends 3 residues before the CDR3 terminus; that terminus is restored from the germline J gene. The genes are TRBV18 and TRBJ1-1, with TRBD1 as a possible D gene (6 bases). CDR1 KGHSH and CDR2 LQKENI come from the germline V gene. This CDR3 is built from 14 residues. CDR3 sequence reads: CASSPRSGGTEAFF. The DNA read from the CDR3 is TGTGCCAGCTCACCCCGGTCCGGGGGGACAGAA. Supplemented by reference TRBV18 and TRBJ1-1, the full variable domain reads NAGVMQNPRHLVRRRGQEARLRCSPMKGHSHVYWYRQLPEEGLKFMVYLQKENIIDESGMPKERFSAEFPKEGPSILRIQQVVRGDSAAYFCASSPRSGGTEAFFGQGTRLTVV.